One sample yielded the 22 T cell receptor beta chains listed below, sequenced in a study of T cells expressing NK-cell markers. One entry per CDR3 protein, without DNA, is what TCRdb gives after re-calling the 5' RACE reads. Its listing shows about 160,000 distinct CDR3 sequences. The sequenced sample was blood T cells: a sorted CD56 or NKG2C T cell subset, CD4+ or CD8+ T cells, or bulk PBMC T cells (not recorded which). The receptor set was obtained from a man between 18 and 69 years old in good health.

The CDR3 protein is CASSSRDRSPYEQYF. The J gene is TRBJ2-7, the V gene TRBV7-9; as DNA is missing, the TRBD1 call by TCRdb cannot be tested. The CDR3 contains 15 residues. Germline V CDR1 and CDR2: SEHNR, FQNEAQ (reference sequence).

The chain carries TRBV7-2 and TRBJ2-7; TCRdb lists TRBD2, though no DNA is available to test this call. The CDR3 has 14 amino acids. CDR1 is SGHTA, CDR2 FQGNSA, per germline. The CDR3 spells CASSFGGGGREQYF.

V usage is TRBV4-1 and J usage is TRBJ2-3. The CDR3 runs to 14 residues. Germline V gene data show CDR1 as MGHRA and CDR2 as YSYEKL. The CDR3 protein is CASSREYAGDTQYF.

The chain's CDR3 is CASSRSAGQGLSYNSPLHF. The J gene is TRBJ1-6, the V gene TRBV23-1; the D gene TCRdb calls, TRBD1, cannot be checked with no DNA. TRBV23-1 has ORF status, its function being uncertain. The CDR3 is 19 amino acids.

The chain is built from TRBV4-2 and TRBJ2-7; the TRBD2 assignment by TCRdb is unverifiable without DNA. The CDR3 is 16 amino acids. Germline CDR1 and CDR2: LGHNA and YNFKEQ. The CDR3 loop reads CASSQDPAGGPREQYF.

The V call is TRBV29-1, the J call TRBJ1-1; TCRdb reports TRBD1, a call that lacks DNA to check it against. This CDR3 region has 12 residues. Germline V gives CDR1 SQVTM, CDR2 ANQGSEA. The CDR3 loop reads CSDTTGDPEAFF.

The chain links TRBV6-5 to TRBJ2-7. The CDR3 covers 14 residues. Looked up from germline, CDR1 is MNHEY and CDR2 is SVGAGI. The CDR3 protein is CASSLQGSLDEQYF.

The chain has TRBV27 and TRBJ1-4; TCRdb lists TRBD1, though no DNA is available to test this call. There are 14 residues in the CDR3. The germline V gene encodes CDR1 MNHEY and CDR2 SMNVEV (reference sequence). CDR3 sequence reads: CASGRTGDNEKLFF.

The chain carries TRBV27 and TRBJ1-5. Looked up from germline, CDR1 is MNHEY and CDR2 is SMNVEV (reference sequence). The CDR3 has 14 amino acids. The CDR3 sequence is CASSTGVTNQPQHF.

The CDR3 sequence: CASSQVRGGMNEQFF. The V gene is TRBV3-1, the J gene TRBJ2-1; TCRdb's D gene call, TRBD2, goes unchecked for lack of DNA. The CDR3 spans 15 residues. The germline V gene encodes CDR1 LGHDT and CDR2 YNNKEL (reference sequence).

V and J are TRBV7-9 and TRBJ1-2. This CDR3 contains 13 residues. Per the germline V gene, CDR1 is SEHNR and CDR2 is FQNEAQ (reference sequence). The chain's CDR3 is CASSLADSYGYTF. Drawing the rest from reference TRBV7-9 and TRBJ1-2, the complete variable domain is DTGVSQNPRHKITKRGQNVTFRCDPISEHNRLYWYRQTLGQGPEFLTYFQNEAQLEKSRLLSDRFSAERPKGSFSTLEIQRTEQGDSAMYLCASSLADSYGYTFGSGTRLTVV.

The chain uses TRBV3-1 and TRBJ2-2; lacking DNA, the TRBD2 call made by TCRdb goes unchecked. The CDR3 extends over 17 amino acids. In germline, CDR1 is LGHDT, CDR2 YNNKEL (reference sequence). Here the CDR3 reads CASSQVWGSGETGELFF.

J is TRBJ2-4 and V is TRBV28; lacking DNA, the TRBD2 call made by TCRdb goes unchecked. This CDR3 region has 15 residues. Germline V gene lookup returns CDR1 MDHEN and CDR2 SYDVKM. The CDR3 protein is CASSLASGGVDIQYF.

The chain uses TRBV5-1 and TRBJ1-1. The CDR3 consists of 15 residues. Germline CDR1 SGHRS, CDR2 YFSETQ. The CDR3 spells CASSLTGTANTEAFF.

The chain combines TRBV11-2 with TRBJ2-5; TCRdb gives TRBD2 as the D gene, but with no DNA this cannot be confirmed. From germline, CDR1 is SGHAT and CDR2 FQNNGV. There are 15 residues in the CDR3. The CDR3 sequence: CASSLSPSGGKTQYF.

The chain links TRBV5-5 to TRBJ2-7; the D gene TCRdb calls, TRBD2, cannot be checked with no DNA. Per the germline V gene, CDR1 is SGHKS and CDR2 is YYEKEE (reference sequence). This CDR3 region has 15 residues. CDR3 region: CASSSVSGPRYEQYF.

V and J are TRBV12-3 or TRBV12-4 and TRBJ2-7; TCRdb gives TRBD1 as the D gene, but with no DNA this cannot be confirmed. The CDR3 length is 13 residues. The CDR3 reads CASSLATGYEQYF.

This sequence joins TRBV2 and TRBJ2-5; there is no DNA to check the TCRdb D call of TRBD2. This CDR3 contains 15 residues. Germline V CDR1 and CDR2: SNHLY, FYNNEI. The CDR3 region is CASSVLAGYEKTQYF. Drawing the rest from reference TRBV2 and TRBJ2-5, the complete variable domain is EPEVTQTPSHQVTQMGQEVILRCVPISNHLYFYWYRQILGQKVEFLVSFYNNEISEKSEIFDDQFSVERPDGSNFTLKIRSTKLEDSAMYFCASSVLAGYEKTQYFGPGTRLLVL.

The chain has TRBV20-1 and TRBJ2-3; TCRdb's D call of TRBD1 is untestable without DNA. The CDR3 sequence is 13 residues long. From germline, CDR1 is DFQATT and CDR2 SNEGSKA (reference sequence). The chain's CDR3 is CSARDPGTDTQYF.

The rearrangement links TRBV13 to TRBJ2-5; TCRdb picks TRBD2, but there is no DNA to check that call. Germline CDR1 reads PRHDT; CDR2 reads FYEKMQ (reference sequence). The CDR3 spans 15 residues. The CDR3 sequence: CASSSSGGYQETQYF. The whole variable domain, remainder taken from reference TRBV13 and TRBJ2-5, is AAGVIQSPRHLIKEKRETATLKCYPIPRHDTVYWYQQGPGQDPQFLISFYEKMQSDKGSIPDRFSAQQFSDYHSELNMSSLELGDSALYFCASSSSGGYQETQYFGPGTRLLVL.

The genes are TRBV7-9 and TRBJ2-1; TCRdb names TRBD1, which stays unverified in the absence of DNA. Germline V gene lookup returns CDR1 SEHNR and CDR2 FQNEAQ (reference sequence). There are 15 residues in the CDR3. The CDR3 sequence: CASSLGQGVYNEQFF.

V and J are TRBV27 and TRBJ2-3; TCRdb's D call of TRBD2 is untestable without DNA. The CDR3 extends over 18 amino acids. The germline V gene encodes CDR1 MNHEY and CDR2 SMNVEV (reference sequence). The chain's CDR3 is CASSLLSASGNKLDTQYF.